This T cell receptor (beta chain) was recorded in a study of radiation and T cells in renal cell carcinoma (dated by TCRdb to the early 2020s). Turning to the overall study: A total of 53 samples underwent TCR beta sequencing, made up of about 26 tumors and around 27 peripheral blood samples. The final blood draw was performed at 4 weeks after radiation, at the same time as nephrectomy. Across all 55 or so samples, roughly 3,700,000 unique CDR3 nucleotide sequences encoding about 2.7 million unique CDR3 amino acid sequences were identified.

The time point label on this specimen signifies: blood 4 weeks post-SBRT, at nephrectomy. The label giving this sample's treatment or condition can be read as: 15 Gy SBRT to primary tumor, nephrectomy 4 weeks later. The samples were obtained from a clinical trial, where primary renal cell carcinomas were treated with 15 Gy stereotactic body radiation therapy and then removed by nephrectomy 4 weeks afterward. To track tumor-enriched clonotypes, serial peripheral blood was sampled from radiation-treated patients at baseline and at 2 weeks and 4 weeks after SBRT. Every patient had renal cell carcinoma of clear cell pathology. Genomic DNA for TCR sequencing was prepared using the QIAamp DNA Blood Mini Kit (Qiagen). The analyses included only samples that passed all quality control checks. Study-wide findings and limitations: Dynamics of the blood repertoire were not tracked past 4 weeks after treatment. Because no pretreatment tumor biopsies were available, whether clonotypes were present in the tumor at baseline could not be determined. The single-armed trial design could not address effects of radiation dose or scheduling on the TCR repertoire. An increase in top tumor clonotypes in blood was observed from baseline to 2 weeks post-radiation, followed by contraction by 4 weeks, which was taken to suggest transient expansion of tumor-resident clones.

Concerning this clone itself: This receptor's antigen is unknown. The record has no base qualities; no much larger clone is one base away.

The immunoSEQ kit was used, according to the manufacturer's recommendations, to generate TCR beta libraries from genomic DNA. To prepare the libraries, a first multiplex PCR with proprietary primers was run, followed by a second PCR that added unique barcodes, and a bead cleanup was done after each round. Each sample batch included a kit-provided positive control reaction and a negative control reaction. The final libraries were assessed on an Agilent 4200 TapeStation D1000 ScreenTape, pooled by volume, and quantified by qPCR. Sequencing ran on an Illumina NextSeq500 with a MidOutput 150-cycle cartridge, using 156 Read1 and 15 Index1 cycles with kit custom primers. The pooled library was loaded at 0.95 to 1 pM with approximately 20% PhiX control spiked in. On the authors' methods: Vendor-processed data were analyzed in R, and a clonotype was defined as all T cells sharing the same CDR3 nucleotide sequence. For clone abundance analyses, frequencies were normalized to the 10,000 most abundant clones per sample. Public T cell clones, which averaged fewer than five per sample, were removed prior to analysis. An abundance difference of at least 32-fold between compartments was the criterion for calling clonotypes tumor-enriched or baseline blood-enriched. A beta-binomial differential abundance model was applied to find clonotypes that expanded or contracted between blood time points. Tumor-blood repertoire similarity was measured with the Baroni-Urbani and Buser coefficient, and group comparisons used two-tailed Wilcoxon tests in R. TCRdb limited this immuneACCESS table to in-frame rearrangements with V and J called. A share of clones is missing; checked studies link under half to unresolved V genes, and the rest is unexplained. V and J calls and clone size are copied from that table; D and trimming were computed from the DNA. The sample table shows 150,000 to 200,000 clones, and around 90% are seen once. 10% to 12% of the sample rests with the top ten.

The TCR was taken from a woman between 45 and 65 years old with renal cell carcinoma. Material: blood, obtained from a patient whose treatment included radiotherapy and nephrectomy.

The nucleotide sequence reads as follows: TGTGCCAGCAGCTTGGTTCAGCCCGCCTCTGGGGCCAACGTCCTGACTTTC. It encodes CASSLVQPASGANVLTF. The chain links TRBV5-6 with TRBJ2-6; the D segment cannot be called with confidence. V was cut back by 0 bases and J by 0 bases, leaving a gap of 10 bases between them. From the cysteine up to the phenylalanine, the CDR3 has a length of 17 residues. Solely the CDR3 DNA is kept, with 51 bases framed from the first base. For CDR1 and CDR2, the germline V gene lists SGHDT and YYEEEE.